The TCR beta chain described here comes from a study of blood T cell repertoires in COVID-19 (dated by TCRdb to the early 2020s). Broadly, across the study: The collaborator samples originated in the United States, Italy and Spain and spanned the acute and convalescent phases of COVID-19. The prospective study material was composed of cDNA or gDNA derived from T cells, B-cell-depleted T cells, or PBMCs. The dataset comprised deeply sampled blood TCRbeta repertoires from subjects exposed to, actively infected with, or recovered from COVID-19. A freely available public database, intended as a resource for researchers studying the immune response to SARS-CoV-2, is where the repertoires were released. The samples were drawn from the first 160 participants of the ongoing ImmuneRACE study and from 1,254 subjects provided by 6 global collaborators. Nearly every sample came with metadata listing a de-identified subject ID, COVID-19 status, age in years and sex. Where available, HLA class I and class II types were obtained from metadata supplied by the sample provider rather than from assay-based typing. General findings and caveats noted by the study authors: The quantity of clinical and demographic metadata differed by source and by participant and was supplied without curation.

The CDR1 and CDR2 encoded by the germline V gene (reference sequence) are LGHDT and YNNKEL. V and J are truncated by 4 bases and 6 bases respectively, leaving an intervening sequence of 12 bases. The CDR3 runs 13 residues from the cysteine to the phenylalanine. The only DNA kept is the CDR3, 39 bases in frame from the first base. Concerning this clone: This clone's antigen is unknown. No quality values exist for individual bases; no much larger clone is one base distant.

Participants in the prospective study were enrolled through a virtual design, were aged roughly 18 to 90 years, and lived in 24 United States geographic areas. Cohort assignment in the prospective study relied on participant-reported clinical history from a screening survey and a study questionnaire. In the prospective study, mobile phlebotomists collected whole blood, serum and a nasopharyngeal or oropharyngeal swab from each participant. Additional blood draws and questionnaires over an approximately two-month period could optionally be provided by prospective study participants. Prospective study blood samples were shipped either frozen or at room temperature before DNA extraction. The immunoSEQ Assay, a bias-controlled multiplex PCR, was used to amplify TCRbeta CDR3 regions from genomic DNA. Per the original workflow: The number of nucleated cells in each sample was estimated by amplification of reference gene primers within the assay. Sequence reads were collapsed and filtered to measure the absolute abundance of every unique TCRbeta CDR3 rearrangement. Productive Simpson clonality was computed per sample as the square root of Simpson's diversity index over productive rearrangements. This is the immuneACCESS table as TCRdb keeps it, with only in-frame sequences that have V and J called. A part of the clones is gone; compared with another copy, unresolved V genes explain less than half, and the rest is unexplained. V and J calls and clone size are given by that table; D and trimming were obtained from the DNA. This sample is represented by some 150,000 clones; around 83% of them were singletons. Around 3.6% of the sample goes to the ten largest clones.

The sequenced material came from PBMCs or T cells enriched from blood (not recorded which). The chain links TRBV3-1 (or the pseudogene TRBV3-2) with TRBJ1-2, with no confidently assigned D gene. This TCR derives from a woman in her 50s in a cohort exposed to, infected with or recovered from COVID-19 (not recorded which). The CDR3 reads as follows: CASSLAGSHGYTF. The bases read TGTGCCAGCAGCCTGGCCGGGAGCCATGGCTACACCTTC.